The rows below give T cell receptor beta chains drawn from one sample of a study of T-cell memory formation after mild COVID-19. TCRdb redid the calling of the 5' RACE reads with MiXCR, one entry per CDR3 protein. The sample lists about 470,000 distinct CDR3 sequences, 20% to 30% occurring once. The sample taken for sequencing was PBMCs or a T cell subset sorted from them (not recorded which). Every receptor here comes from an adult woman who had mild COVID-19 (a few samples of this study predate the infection). Cell type and time point are not known. Each CDR3 is given with its conserved first and last residue. The D gene is left open where the match is weak. Clone size is given for some rows only: seen once, a few or many times, or a class if the clone is expanded.

clone size: .
J gene: TRBJ1-1
D gene: .
V gene: TRBV5-1
CDR3 DNA: TGCGCCAGCAGCTTGCGCGGGGAGTACACTGAAGCTTTCTTT
CDR3 protein: CASSLRGEYTEAFF

clone size: few
J gene: TRBJ1-2
D gene: TRBD1
V gene: TRBV20-1
CDR3 DNA: TGCAGTGCTACTCGCGGACAGGGGTTCGGTAGCTACACCTTC
CDR3 protein: CSATRGQGFGSYTF

clone size: .
J gene: TRBJ1-1
D gene: .
V gene: TRBV2
CDR3 DNA: TGTGCCAGCGCAGGGTGGACTGAAGCTTTCTTT
CDR3 protein: CASAGWTEAFF

clone size: .
J gene: TRBJ2-5
D gene: .
V gene: TRBV7-6
CDR3 DNA: TGTGCCAGCAGCTTAGACGGGGCGGAGACCCAGTACTTC
CDR3 protein: CASSLDGAETQYF

clone size: few
J gene: TRBJ2-5
D gene: TRBD2
V gene: TRBV10-3
CDR3 DNA: TGTGCCATCAGTGACCCGGGACTAGCGGGATTAGAGACCCAGTACTTC
CDR3 protein: CAISDPGLAGLETQYF

clone size: .
J gene: TRBJ1-1
D gene: .
V gene: TRBV6-6
CDR3 DNA: TGTGCCAGCAGTTACTCGAATCCGGGAGGCACTGAAGCTTTCTTT
CDR3 protein: CASSYSNPGGTEAFF

clone size: few
J gene: TRBJ2-3
D gene: .
V gene: TRBV5-4
CDR3 DNA: TGTGCCAGCAGCCCCCCGGGCCCAGATACGCAGTATTTT
CDR3 protein: CASSPPGPDTQYF

clone size: .
J gene: TRBJ2-3
D gene: TRBD2
V gene: TRBV20-1
CDR3 DNA: TGCAGTGCTAGAGATTGGTCGCTAGCGGGGATAACAGATACGCAGTATTTT
CDR3 protein: CSARDWSLAGITDTQYF

clone size: once
J gene: TRBJ2-7
D gene: TRBD1
V gene: TRBV19
CDR3 DNA: TGTGCCAGTAGTATAATAGGGACAGGGGCCTACGAGCAGTACTTC
CDR3 protein: CASSIIGTGAYEQYF

clone size: few
J gene: TRBJ2-3
D gene: .
V gene: TRBV12-3/TRBV12-4
CDR3 DNA: TGTGCCAGCAGTATGGACGTCGGGGCAGGAGATACGCAGTATTTT
CDR3 protein: CASSMDVGAGDTQYF

clone size: few
J gene: TRBJ2-7
D gene: TRBD1
V gene: TRBV3-1
CDR3 DNA: TGTGCCAGCAGCCAAGGGGGGACAGGCAACGAGCAGTACTTC
CDR3 protein: CASSQGGTGNEQYF

clone size: .
J gene: TRBJ2-7
D gene: TRBD2
V gene: TRBV6-2/TRBV6-3
CDR3 DNA: TGTGCCAGCAGTTCGACTAGCGGGGGATTCTACGAGCAGTACTTC
CDR3 protein: CASSSTSGGFYEQYF

clone size: .
J gene: TRBJ2-3
D gene: TRBD2
V gene: TRBV6-6
CDR3 DNA: TGTGCCAGCAGTTACTCCGGACTAGCGGGGGGGTACACAGATACGCAGTATTTT
CDR3 protein: CASSYSGLAGGYTDTQYF

clone size: .
J gene: TRBJ2-5
D gene: TRBD2
V gene: TRBV12-3/TRBV12-4
CDR3 DNA: TGTGCCAGCAGTTTATGGACTAGCGAAAAAGAGACCCAGTACTTC
CDR3 protein: CASSLWTSEKETQYF

clone size: .
J gene: TRBJ2-1
D gene: TRBD1
V gene: TRBV6-2/TRBV6-3
CDR3 DNA: TGTGCCAGCAGCCTTACCCCTCTGGGACAGGGGTTTGTCAATGAGCAGTTCTTC
CDR3 protein: CASSLTPLGQGFVNEQFF

clone size: few
J gene: TRBJ2-7
D gene: .
V gene: TRBV29-1
CDR3 DNA: TGCAGCGTTGGTGCTACCCCCTACGAGCAGTACTTC
CDR3 protein: CSVGATPYEQYF

clone size: few
J gene: TRBJ1-3
D gene: .
V gene: TRBV5-6
CDR3 DNA: TGTGCCAGCAGCCTGACTTCGTACTCTGGAAACACCATATATTTT
CDR3 protein: CASSLTSYSGNTIYF

clone size: .
J gene: TRBJ2-3
D gene: .
V gene: TRBV19
CDR3 DNA: TGTGCCAGTAGTTCGAGGGGGGCTAGCACAGATACGCAGTATTTT
CDR3 protein: CASSSRGASTDTQYF

clone size: .
J gene: TRBJ1-1
D gene: TRBD1
V gene: TRBV4-1
CDR3 DNA: TGCGCCAGCAGCCAAGAAGGACAGGGGGAAGCTTTCTTT
CDR3 protein: CASSQEGQGEAFF

clone size: .
J gene: TRBJ2-7
D gene: .
V gene: TRBV7-6
CDR3 DNA: TGTGCCAGCAGCCAGACAGTTACCCGCTCCTACGAGCAGTACTTC
CDR3 protein: CASSQTVTRSYEQYF

clone size: .
J gene: TRBJ1-1
D gene: TRBD1
V gene: TRBV20-1
CDR3 DNA: TGCAGTGCTTTTACAGGGGGCCGGACTGAAGCTTTCTTT
CDR3 protein: CSAFTGGRTEAFF

clone size: few
J gene: TRBJ1-3
D gene: .
V gene: TRBV12-3/TRBV12-4
CDR3 DNA: TGTGCCAGCAGTCCCTCAGGGGTCACCTCTGGAAACACCATATATTTT
CDR3 protein: CASSPSGVTSGNTIYF

clone size: .
J gene: TRBJ2-2
D gene: .
V gene: TRBV5-6
CDR3 DNA: TGTGCCAGCAGCACGGGGGTTAGTACCGGGGAGCTGTTTTTT
CDR3 protein: CASSTGVSTGELFF

clone size: .
J gene: TRBJ1-3
D gene: .
V gene: TRBV12-3/TRBV12-4
CDR3 DNA: TGTGCCAGCAGTCCTAAAAGGAGATCTGGAAACACCATATATTTT
CDR3 protein: CASSPKRRSGNTIYF

clone size: .
J gene: TRBJ2-1
D gene: .
V gene: TRBV7-9
CDR3 DNA: TGTGCCAGCAGCTCCCCCAGAGGGACTGCCGCCCTAGAGCAGTTCTTC
CDR3 protein: CASSSPRGTAALEQFF

clone size: .
J gene: TRBJ1-5
D gene: .
V gene: TRBV4-1
CDR3 DNA: TGCGCCAGCAGCCAAGGACAGGATAGCAATCAGCCCCAGCATTTT
CDR3 protein: CASSQGQDSNQPQHF

clone size: few
J gene: TRBJ1-1
D gene: TRBD1
V gene: TRBV20-1
CDR3 DNA: TGCAGTGCTGGGGGACAGGGGAATATGAACACTGAAGCTTTCTTT
CDR3 protein: CSAGGQGNMNTEAFF

clone size: few
J gene: TRBJ1-2
D gene: TRBD1
V gene: TRBV20-1
CDR3 DNA: TGCAGTGCTGCGGGACAGGGGGATGGCTACACCTTC
CDR3 protein: CSAAGQGDGYTF

clone size: .
J gene: TRBJ2-7
D gene: .
V gene: TRBV4-2
CDR3 DNA: TGTGCCAGCAGCCGGGAAGCGGGCCCCAGCTCCTACGAGCAGTACTTC
CDR3 protein: CASSREAGPSSYEQYF

clone size: few
J gene: TRBJ2-1
D gene: TRBD2
V gene: TRBV12-3/TRBV12-4
CDR3 DNA: TGTGCCAGCAGTTTAGACCCAGTTTTAGCGGGGGGGTACAATGAGCAGTTCTTC
CDR3 protein: CASSLDPVLAGGYNEQFF

clone size: few
J gene: TRBJ1-2
D gene: .
V gene: TRBV5-1
CDR3 DNA: TGCGCCAGCAGCGTACAGGTTGGGGGTAACTATGGCTACACCTTC
CDR3 protein: CASSVQVGGNYGYTF

clone size: few
J gene: TRBJ1-1
D gene: .
V gene: TRBV6-6
CDR3 DNA: TGTGCCAGCAGCGACACCGGCAGGAACACTGAAGCTTTCTTT
CDR3 protein: CASSDTGRNTEAFF

clone size: few
J gene: TRBJ2-5
D gene: TRBD1
V gene: TRBV7-9
CDR3 DNA: TGTGCCAGCAGCCTAGGGACAGTCGAGGGAGAGACCCAGTACTTC
CDR3 protein: CASSLGTVEGETQYF

clone size: .
J gene: TRBJ2-7
D gene: TRBD1
V gene: TRBV7-9
CDR3 DNA: TGTGCCAGCAGCGCCCGGGACAGACACGAGCAGTACTTC
CDR3 protein: CASSARDRHEQYF

clone size: few
J gene: TRBJ2-2
D gene: TRBD2
V gene: TRBV7-3
CDR3 DNA: TGTGCCAGCAGCTCCCCCAGCGGGGGGCGGAGGGAGCTGTTTTTT
CDR3 protein: CASSSPSGGRRELFF

clone size: few
J gene: TRBJ2-5
D gene: .
V gene: TRBV24-1
CDR3 DNA: TGTGCCACCAGTGATTATCAAGAGACCCAGTACTTC
CDR3 protein: CATSDYQETQYF

clone size: few
J gene: TRBJ2-1
D gene: TRBD1
V gene: TRBV24-1
CDR3 DNA: TGTGCCACTCAGACAGGGACCTCCTACAATGAGCAGTTCTTC
CDR3 protein: CATQTGTSYNEQFF

clone size: .
J gene: TRBJ2-5
D gene: TRBD2
V gene: TRBV7-2
CDR3 DNA: TGTGCCAGCAGCTTGGCGGGAGAGCGAGAGACCCAGTACTTC
CDR3 protein: CASSLAGERETQYF

clone size: .
J gene: TRBJ1-5
D gene: .
V gene: TRBV6-1
CDR3 DNA: TGTGCCAGCAGCCGTAGAAATAGCAATCAGCCCCAGCATTTT
CDR3 protein: CASSRRNSNQPQHF

clone size: few
J gene: TRBJ1-1
D gene: .
V gene: TRBV5-1
CDR3 DNA: TGCGCCAGCAGCACAGGGACTGCCGCGGGAACTGAAGCTTTCTTT
CDR3 protein: CASSTGTAAGTEAFF

clone size: few
J gene: TRBJ2-3
D gene: TRBD1
V gene: TRBV9
CDR3 DNA: TGTGCCAGCAGCGTGGCAGGGGGCTATCTGAGCACAGATACGCAGTATTTT
CDR3 protein: CASSVAGGYLSTDTQYF

clone size: many
J gene: TRBJ2-3
D gene: .
V gene: TRBV5-6
CDR3 DNA: TGTGCCAGCAGCTTGTCAGATACGCAGTATTTT
CDR3 protein: CASSLSDTQYF